This T cell receptor beta chain comes out of a study of Graves' ophthalmopathy and Graves' hyperthyroidism. In the study overall: Peripheral blood was obtained at first diagnosis, ahead of any treatment.

Study results and limitations: A 13-signature model separated ophthalmopathy from stable hyperthyroidism, 87.88% sensitivity, approximately 84% specificity.

Orbital computed tomography, thyroid ultrasound, TRAb, serum thyroxine and clinical symptoms formed the basis of diagnosis. The authors amplified TCR beta CDR3 regions, and they did so from RNA transcripts for repertoire sequencing. The library came from an HTBI-primed first-round RT-PCR and a second-round multiplex PCR. TCRdb re-called the multiplex PCR reads with MiXCR, one entry per CDR3 protein. The data contain 740,000 or so distinct CDR3 sequences, roughly 41% of them seen just once; the ten biggest clones take up 44%. At least ten counts were recorded for this clonotype. Its antigen is as yet unknown. The CDR3 has 15 amino acids. Trimming removed 1 base from V and 3 bases from J, with 10 bases in between. The germline V gene has CDR1 SGHVS and CDR2 FNYEAQ.

The rearrangement links TRBV7-6 to TRBJ1-3, with a tentative D call TRBD1 (5 bases). This sequence originates from an adult man with Graves' ophthalmopathy. Sequencing was carried out using peripheral blood. CDR3 nucleotides: TGTGCCAGCAGCTTAGAGTCAGGGTTTGGAAACACCATATATTTT. Its translation is CASSLESGFGNTIYF.